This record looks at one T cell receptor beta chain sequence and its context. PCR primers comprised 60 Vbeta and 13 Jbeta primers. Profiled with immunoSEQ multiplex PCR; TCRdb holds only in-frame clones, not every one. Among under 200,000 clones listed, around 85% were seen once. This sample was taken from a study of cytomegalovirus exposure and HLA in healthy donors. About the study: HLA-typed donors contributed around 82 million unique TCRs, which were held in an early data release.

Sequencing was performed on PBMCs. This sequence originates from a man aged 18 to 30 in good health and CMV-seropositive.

The CDR3 sequence is CASSRGISSYEQYF. CDR3 sequence (DNA): TGTGCCAGCAGCAGAGGGATTAGCTCCTACGAGCAGTACTTC. This chain links TRBV14 with TRBJ2-7, with D perhaps TRBD2 (5 bases). Germline V lookup: CDR1 SGHDN, CDR2 FVKESK. The ends were cut back, 5 bases at V and 0 bases at J, with 11 bases in the middle. There are 14 residues in the CDR3.